This TCR beta chain was recovered during a study of long-term antiretroviral therapy in people with HIV. Study outcomes and limitations: Even long-term ART left TRB diversity below transplant donor controls, despite gains. The clones with expansion before ART were dominant in the repertoire at all time points.

With respect to this clone: Antigen specificity is unknown.

Trimming shortened V by 3 bases and J by 6 bases, and 18 bases separated the two germline ends. Germline values: CDR1 SEHNR, CDR2 FQNEAQ (reference sequence). This CDR3 contains 16 residues. Sequencing relied on immunoSEQ assay v3.0, run at survey level. Sequencing efforts were directed toward roughly 40,000-55,000 T-cell genomes per sample. Profiled with immunoSEQ multiplex PCR; TCRdb holds only in-frame clones, not every one. The sample yields roughly 20,000 clones, 75% to 90% seen once. All participants with HIV were treated in the United States. The V and J genes are TRBV7-9 and TRBJ2-1, with D unclear. The source is a woman aged 40 to 50 with HIV. The sequences come from unsorted PBMCs, collected 0.2 years after starting antiretroviral therapy. The CDR3 nucleotides read TGTGCCAGCAGCTTCGGTCGCGGAACCCTAACCAATGAGCAGTTCTTC. It specifies CASSFGRGTLTNEQFF.